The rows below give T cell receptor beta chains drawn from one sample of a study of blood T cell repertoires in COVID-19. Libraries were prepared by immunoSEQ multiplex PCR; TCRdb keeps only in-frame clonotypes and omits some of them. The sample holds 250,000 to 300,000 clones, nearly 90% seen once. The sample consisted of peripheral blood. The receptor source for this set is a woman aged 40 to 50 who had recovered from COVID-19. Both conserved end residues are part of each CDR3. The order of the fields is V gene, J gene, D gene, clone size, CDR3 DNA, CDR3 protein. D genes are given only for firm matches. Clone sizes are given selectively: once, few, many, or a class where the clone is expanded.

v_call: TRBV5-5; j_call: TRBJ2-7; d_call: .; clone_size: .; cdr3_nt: TGTGCCAGCAGCTTGTTGTCGAGCGGCTACGAGCAGTACTTC; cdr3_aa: CASSLLSSGYEQYF
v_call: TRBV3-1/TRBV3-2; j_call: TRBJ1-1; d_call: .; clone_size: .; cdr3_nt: TGTGCCAGCAGCCCGACGGGTTCAAGTACTGAAGCTTTCTTT; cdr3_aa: CASSPTGSSTEAFF
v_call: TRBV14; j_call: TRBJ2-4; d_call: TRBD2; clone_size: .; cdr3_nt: TGTGCCAGCAGCCAACCTCTACCGGGGGGGAAAAACATTCAGTACTTC; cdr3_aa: CASSQPLPGGKNIQYF
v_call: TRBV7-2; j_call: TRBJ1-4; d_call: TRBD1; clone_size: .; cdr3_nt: TGTGCCAGCAGCCCTAGAACAGGGGTCCATGAAAAACTGTTTTTT; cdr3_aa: CASSPRTGVHEKLFF
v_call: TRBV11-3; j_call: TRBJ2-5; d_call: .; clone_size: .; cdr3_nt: TGTGCCAGCAGCCCCAGGGGAGAGACCCAGTACTTC; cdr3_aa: CASSPRGETQYF
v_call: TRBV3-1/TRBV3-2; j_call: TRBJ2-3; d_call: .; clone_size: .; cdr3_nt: TGTGCCAGCAGCCGAAGTGGGGCTAGCACAGATACGCAGTATTTT; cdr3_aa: CASSRSGASTDTQYF
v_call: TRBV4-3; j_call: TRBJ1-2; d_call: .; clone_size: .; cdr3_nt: TGCGCCAGCAGCCAAGTAGGCCCCGACAGTAGTTATGGCTACACCTTC; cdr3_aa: CASSQVGPDSSYGYTF
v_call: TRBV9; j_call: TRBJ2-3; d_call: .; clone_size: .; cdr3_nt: TGTGCCAGCAGCGGAACTGGCACAGATACGCAGTATTTT; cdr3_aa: CASSGTGTDTQYF
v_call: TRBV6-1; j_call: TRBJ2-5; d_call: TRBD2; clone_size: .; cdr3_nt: TGTGCCAGCAGTGAGTTGGGGAGCGGGAAGGAGACCCAGTACTTC; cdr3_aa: CASSELGSGKETQYF
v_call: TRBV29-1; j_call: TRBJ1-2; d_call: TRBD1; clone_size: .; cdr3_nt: TGCAGCGCGGGGACAGGGGAGAGCTACACCTTC; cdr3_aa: CSAGTGESYTF
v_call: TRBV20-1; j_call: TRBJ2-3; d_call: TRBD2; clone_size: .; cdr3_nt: TGCAGTGCTAGTAGCGGGGCGCAGGGTACGCAGTATTTT; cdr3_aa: CSASSGAQGTQYF
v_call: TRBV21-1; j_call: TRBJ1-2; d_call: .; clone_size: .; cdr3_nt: TGTGCCAGCAGCGCTACGGGGACAGGGGACGACTATGGCTACACCTTC; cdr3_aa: CASSATGTGDDYGYTF
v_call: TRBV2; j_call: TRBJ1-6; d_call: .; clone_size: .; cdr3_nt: TGTGCCAGCAGGTGGCAGGGAGGGAATTCACCCCTCCACTTT; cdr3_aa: CASRWQGGNSPLHF
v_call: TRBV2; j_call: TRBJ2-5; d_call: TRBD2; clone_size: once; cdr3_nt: TGTGCCAGCAGTGGGAGCGGGAGGGAATGGGGAGAGACCCAGTACTTC; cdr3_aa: CASSGSGREWGETQYF
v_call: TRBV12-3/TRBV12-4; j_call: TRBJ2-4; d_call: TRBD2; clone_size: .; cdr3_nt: TGTGCCAGCAGTCAGGGACTAGCGAACATTCAGTACTTC; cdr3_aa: CASSQGLANIQYF
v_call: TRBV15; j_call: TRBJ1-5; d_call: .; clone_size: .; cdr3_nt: TGTGCCACCAGCAGAGTCGGTGGGGGCCAGCCCCAGCATTTT; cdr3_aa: CATSRVGGGQPQHF
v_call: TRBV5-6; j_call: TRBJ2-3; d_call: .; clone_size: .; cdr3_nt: TGTGCCAGCAGCTTTGGGGGCGGCACAGATACGCAGTATTTT; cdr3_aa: CASSFGGGTDTQYF
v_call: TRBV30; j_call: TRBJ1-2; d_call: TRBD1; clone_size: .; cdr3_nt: TGTGCCTGGAGGTACGGGACAGGGGGTACTCTCTTCTATGGCTACACCTTC; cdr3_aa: CAWRYGTGGTLFYGYTF
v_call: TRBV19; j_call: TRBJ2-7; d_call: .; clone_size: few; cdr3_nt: TGTGCCAGTAGTATAGCGGGGAGCTCCTACGAGCAGTACTTC; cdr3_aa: CASSIAGSSYEQYF
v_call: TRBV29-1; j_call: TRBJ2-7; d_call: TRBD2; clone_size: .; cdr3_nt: TGCAGCGTGGCCGGGACTAGCGGGGGGTCTTCCTACGAGCAGTACTTC; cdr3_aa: CSVAGTSGGSSYEQYF
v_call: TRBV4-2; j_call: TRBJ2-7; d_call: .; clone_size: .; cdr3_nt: TGTGCCAGCAGCCCAGTCCGGGCAGGGGCGGTCGAGCAGTACTTC; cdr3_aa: CASSPVRAGAVEQYF
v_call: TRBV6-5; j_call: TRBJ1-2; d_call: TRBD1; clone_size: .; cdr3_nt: TGTGCCAGCAGTTACGGGGGGACAGGGGATGAAGGCTACACCTTC; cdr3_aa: CASSYGGTGDEGYTF
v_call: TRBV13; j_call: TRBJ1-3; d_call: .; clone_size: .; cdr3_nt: TGTGCCAGCAGCTTAGAGGGGTACTCTGGAAACACCATATATTTT; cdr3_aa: CASSLEGYSGNTIYF
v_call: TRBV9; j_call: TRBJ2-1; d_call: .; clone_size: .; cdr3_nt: TGTGCCAGCAGCGAAGTTGGCGGGGGCCGCAGCTACAATGAGCAGTTCTTC; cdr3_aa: CASSEVGGGRSYNEQFF
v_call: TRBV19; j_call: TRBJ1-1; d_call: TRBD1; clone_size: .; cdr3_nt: TGTGCCAGTAGCCTGGACAGGGGGCAAGGCACTGAAGCTTTCTTT; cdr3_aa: CASSLDRGQGTEAFF
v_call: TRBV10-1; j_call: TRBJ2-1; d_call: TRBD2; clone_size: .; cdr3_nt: TGCGCCAGCAGTGAGCGACTAGCGGGGTCCTACAATGAGCAGTTCTTC; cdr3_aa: CASSERLAGSYNEQFF
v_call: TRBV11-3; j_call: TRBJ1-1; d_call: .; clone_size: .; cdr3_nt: TGTGCCAGCAGCCCCGGGGACACTGAAGCTTTCTTT; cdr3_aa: CASSPGDTEAFF
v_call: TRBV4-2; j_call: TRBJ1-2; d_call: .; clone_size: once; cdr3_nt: TGTGCCAGCAGTCGTAAACAGGGTTTTGATGGCTACACCTTC; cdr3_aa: CASSRKQGFDGYTF
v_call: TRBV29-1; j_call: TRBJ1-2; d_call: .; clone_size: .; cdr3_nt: TGCAGCGTTGAAGATTATACAGAGGGGACACGAGATAGCTATGGCTACACCTTC; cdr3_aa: CSVEDYTEGTRDSYGYTF
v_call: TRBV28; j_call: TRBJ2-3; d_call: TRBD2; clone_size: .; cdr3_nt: TGTGCCAGCAATAGCGGGAAGAGCACAGATACGCAGTATTTT; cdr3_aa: CASNSGKSTDTQYF
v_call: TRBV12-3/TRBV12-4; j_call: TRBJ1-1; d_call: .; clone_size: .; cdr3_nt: TGTGCCTCAAACTTGGGGAGCACTGAAGCTTTCTTT; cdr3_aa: CASNLGSTEAFF
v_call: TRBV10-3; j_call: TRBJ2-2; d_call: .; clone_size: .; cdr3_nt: TGTGCCATCACCTCCGGACTAGGGGGCACCGGGGAGCTGTTTTTT; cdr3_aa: CAITSGLGGTGELFF
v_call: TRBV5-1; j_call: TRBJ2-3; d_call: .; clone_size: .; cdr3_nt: TGCGCCAGCTCCTCGGTGGTAGGCACAGATACGCAGTATTTT; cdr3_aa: CASSSVVGTDTQYF
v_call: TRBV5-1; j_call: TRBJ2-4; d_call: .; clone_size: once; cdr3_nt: TGCGCCAGCAGCTTGGGTATAGCCAAAAACATTCAGTACTTC; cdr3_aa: CASSLGIAKNIQYF
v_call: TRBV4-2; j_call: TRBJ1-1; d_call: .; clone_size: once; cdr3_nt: TGTGCCAGCAGCCAAGGGGGAGGTGAAGCTTTCTTT; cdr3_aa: CASSQGGGEAFF
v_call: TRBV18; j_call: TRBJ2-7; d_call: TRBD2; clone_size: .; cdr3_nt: TGTGCCAGCTCACCACCGGGACTAGCGGGAATATACGAGCAGTACTTC; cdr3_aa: CASSPPGLAGIYEQYF
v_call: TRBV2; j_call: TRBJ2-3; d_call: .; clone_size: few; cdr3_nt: TGTGCCAGCACGGGGGTCGGCGGCACAGATACGCAGTATTTT; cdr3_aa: CASTGVGGTDTQYF
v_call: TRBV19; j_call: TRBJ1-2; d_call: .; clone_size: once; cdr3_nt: TGTGCCAGTAGTATTGGGCAGAGGGCTGGCTACACCTTC; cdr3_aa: CASSIGQRAGYTF
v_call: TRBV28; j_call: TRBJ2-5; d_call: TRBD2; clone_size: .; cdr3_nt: TGTGCCAGCAGTTTGCTTCCTAGCGGGGGGGCGAGAGAGACCCAGTACTTC; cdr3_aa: CASSLLPSGGARETQYF
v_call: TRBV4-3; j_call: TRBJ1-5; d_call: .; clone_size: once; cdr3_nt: TGCGCCAGCAGCCAAGATAGGCCCGGAGAGGGACAGCCCCAGCATTTT; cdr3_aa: CASSQDRPGEGQPQHF
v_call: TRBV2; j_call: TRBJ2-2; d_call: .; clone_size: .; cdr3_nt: TGTGCCAGCAGTGGCAGAACGAACACCGGGGAGCTGTTTTTT; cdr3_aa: CASSGRTNTGELFF
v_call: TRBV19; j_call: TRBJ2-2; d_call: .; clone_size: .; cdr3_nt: TGTGCCAGTAGTTGGCGGCCGGCCGGGGAGCTGTTTTTT; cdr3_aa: CASSWRPAGELFF